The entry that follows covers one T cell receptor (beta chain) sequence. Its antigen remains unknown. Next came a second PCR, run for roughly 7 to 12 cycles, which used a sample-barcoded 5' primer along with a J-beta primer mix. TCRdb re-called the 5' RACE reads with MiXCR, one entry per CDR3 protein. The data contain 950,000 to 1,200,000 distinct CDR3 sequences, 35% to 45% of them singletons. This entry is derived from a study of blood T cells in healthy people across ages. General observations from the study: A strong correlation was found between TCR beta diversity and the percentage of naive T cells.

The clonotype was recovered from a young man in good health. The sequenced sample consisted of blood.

The CDR3 sequence is CASSQFSGTAQKNIQYF. In DNA form, the CDR3 reads TGCGCCAGCAGCCAGTTCTCCGGGACAGCCCAGAAAAACATTCAGTACTTC. V and J are TRBV4-3 and TRBJ2-4, with 7 positions matching TRBD1. The CDR3 runs 17 residues. V shed 3 bases and J 4 bases; nucleotides not matched to a gene: 12. CDR1 and CDR2 (germline): LGHNA, YSLEER.